This T cell receptor (beta chain) was captured by sequencing in a study of T cells in localized non-small cell lung cancer (dated by TCRdb to 2020 to 2021). Describing the broader study: T cell repertoires of some 240 early-stage NSCLC patients were analyzed, with tumors being compared against uninvolved tumor-adjacent lungs. A mean age of 66.3 years was recorded for the NSCLC patients, of whom around 140 were male and around 100 were female. The cohort comprised roughly 240 treatment-naïve NSCLC patients with resected, localized lung tumors. What the work shows at the level of the full study, not this receptor alone: Higher T cell density in blood was associated with longer overall survival, whereas higher clonality in adjacent lung was associated with shorter survival. Because the study design was exploratory, TCR variables were selected using unadjusted p-values without false-discovery rate correction. A median of roughly 60 of the top 100 tumor clones turned up in the paired uninvolved adjacent lung, and fewer than 35 of those clones also ranked among the top 100 of that same adjacent lung. Because multi-region sequencing of the tumors was not done, intratumor heterogeneity could not be ruled out. Uninvolved tumor-adjacent lung showed the highest T cell clonality, higher than tumor, which suggests more focused antigenic responses in the uninvolved tumor-adjacent lung.

Remarks on this clone: The antigen this receptor binds is unknown. Per-nucleotide qualities are absent, and no much larger clonotype sits a single base away.

TCR beta CDR3 regions were sequenced from DNA using the immunoSEQ Assay. In the source study's methods: T cell density was computed as TCR beta template counts normalized to usable DNA estimated by amplifying housekeeping genes. Using the preseqR package, richness was estimated by extrapolating to 120,000 templates for tissue samples and 400,000 templates for PBMC samples. Clonality was defined by subtracting Pielou's evenness from one. Differential abundance testing on productive amino-acid clonotypes, with a minimum total count of 5 and an alpha of 0.1, was used to identify tissue-enriched TCRs. The Jaccard Index and the Morisita Overlap Index were used to measure how much the repertoires overlapped between compartments. GLIPH clustered TCR beta CDR3s with public tetramer-defined viral CDR3s; viral motifs required at least three viral sequences plus V-gene enrichment. As stored in TCRdb, this immuneACCESS dataset retains in-frame rearrangements with V and J assigned. A fraction of the clones does not appear; measured against another copy, unresolved V genes explain less than half of the discrepancy, and the remainder lacks a known reason. V and J calls and clone size follow that table, whereas D and trimming were derived from the DNA. Present in this sample are 90,000 to 95,000 clones, about nine tenths of which were seen just once. Together, the top ten hold 4.1% of the sample.

At diagnosis, peripheral blood, uninvolved tumor-adjacent lung and tumor were collected and were preserved as a mix of fresh-frozen and FFPE material. For TCR repertoire profiling, the blood samples were analyzed as peripheral blood mononuclear cells. From the germline V gene, CDR1 is MGHDK and CDR2 is SYGVNS. V is trimmed back by 5 bases and J by 4 bases, and the junction contains 4 bases that no gene match accounts for. Inclusive of the bounding cysteine and phenylalanine, the CDR3 is 13 residues long. Left in the record is the CDR3 DNA by itself, 39 bases read in frame from the first base. The source was PBMCs, collected before any cancer treatment. Rearrangement joined TRBV25-1 to TRBJ1-2, with 7 middle bases fitting TRBD1. The TCR comes from a woman aged 40-75 years with stage II squamous cell lung carcinoma. The CDR3 is CASSLQGTYGYTF. The sequence in DNA is TGTGCCAGCAGTCTACAGGGGACCTATGGCTACACCTTC.